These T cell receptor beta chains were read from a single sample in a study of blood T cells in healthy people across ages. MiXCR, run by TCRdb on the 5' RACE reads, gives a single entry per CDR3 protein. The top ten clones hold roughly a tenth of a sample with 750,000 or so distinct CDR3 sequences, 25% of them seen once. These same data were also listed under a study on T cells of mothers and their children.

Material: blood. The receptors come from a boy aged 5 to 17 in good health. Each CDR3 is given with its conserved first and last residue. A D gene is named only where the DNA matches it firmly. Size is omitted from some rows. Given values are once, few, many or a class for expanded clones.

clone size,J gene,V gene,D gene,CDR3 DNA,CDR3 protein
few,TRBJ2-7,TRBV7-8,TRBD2,TGTGCCAGCAGCATGAGAGCGGGAGGGCCCTACGAGCAGTACTTC,CASSMRAGGPYEQYF
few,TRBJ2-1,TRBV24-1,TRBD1,TGTGCCACGGGGACAGGAGGGAATGAGCAGTTCTTC,CATGTGGNEQFF
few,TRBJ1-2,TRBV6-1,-,TGTGCCAGCAGTGAAGATGGGGCACTTAGGGACCTATATGGCTACACCTTC,CASSEDGALRDLYGYTF
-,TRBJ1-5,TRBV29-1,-,TGCAGCGTTGCACGATCTCAGCCCCAGCATTTT,CSVARSQPQHF
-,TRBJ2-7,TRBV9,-,TGTGCCAGCAGCGTAGGGAGTTTCGCTCACCCACTCTCCTACGAGCAGTACTTC,CASSVGSFAHPLSYEQYF
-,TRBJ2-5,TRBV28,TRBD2,TGTGCCAGCAGTTTATTCGGGCTAGCGGGAGAAGAGACCCAGTACTTC,CASSLFGLAGEETQYF
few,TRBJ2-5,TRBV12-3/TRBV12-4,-,TGTGCCAGCAGTCCCCGGGGGCCAAAAGAGACCCAGTACTTC,CASSPRGPKETQYF
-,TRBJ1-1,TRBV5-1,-,TGCGCCAGCAGCTTGCCGGGGGAGATGAACACTGAAGCTTTCTTT,CASSLPGEMNTEAFF
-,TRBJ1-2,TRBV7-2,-,TGTGCCAGCAGCCCAGGGCATAACTATGGCTACACCTTC,CASSPGHNYGYTF
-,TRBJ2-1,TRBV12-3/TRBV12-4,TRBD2,TGTGCCAGCAGAATAGCGGGAGGGCTAAATGAGCAGTTCTTC,CASRIAGGLNEQFF
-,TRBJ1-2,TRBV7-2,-,TGTGCCAGCAGCCCCTCAGGGCAAGCTAACTATGGCTACACCTTC,CASSPSGQANYGYTF
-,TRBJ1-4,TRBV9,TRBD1,TGTGCCAGCAGCCCCAGAACAGGGGCTAATGAAAAACTGTTTTTT,CASSPRTGANEKLFF
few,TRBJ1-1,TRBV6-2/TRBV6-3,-,TGTGCCAGCAGTTACCATGGCGGGAACACTGAAGCTTTCTTT,CASSYHGGNTEAFF
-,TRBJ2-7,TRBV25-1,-,TGTGCCAGCAGTGAAGGTTTAACCTACGAGCAGTACTTC,CASSEGLTYEQYF
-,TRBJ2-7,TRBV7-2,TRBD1,TGTGCCAGCAGCCGCAACCCCGACAGGGGCTACGAGCAGTACTTC,CASSRNPDRGYEQYF
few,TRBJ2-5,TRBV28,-,TGTGCCAGCAGTTTACGTCCCCAGGGGGGGGAGACCCAGTACTTC,CASSLRPQGGETQYF
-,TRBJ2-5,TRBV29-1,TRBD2,TGCAGCGTTGGAGAGCTAGCGGGGGGGCGCGGGACCCAGTACTTC,CSVGELAGGRGTQYF
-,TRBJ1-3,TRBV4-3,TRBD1,TGCGCCAGCAGCCAAGATAAGGACAGGGCTTATAACTCTGGAAACACCATATATTTT,CASSQDKDRAYNSGNTIYF
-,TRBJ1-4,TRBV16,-,TGTGCCAGCAGCCAATCGAGGGGACAAGAAAAACTGTTTTTT,CASSQSRGQEKLFF
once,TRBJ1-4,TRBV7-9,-,TGTGCCAGCAGCTTAGCTTCGACAGGTCGTGGTGAAAAACTGTTTTTT,CASSLASTGRGEKLFF
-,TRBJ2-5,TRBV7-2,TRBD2,TGTGCCAGCAGCTGGGGACTAGCGGGGGACCAAGAGACCCAGTACTTC,CASSWGLAGDQETQYF
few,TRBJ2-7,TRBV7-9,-,TGTGCCAGCAGCTTCACAAGGGGTCAGTCCTACGAGCAGTACTTC,CASSFTRGQSYEQYF
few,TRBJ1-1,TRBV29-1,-,TGCAGCGTTGCCACAATATTGAACACTGAAGCTTTCTTT,CSVATILNTEAFF
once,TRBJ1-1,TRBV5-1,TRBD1,TGCGCCAGCAGCACAACCGGGACAGGGAAGGACACTGAAGCTTTCTTT,CASSTTGTGKDTEAFF
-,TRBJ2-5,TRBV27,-,TGTGCCAGCAGTTTAAAGCAGCCCCCGTACCAAGAGACCCAGTACTTC,CASSLKQPPYQETQYF
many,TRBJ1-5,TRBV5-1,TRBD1,TGCGCCAGCAGCATCGGACAGGGGGCGCAGCCCCAGCATTTT,CASSIGQGAQPQHF
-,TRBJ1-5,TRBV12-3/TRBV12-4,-,TGTGCCAGCAGTCAAGGCCCGTGGGGTAGCAATCAGCCCCAGCATTTT,CASSQGPWGSNQPQHF
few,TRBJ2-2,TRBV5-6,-,TGTGCCAGCAGTCAAGGCACCAAAGGTACCTGGGAGCTGTTTTTT,CASSQGTKGTWELFF
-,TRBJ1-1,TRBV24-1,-,TGTGCCACCAGTGTGCCGGTGAACACTGAAGCTTTCTTT,CATSVPVNTEAFF
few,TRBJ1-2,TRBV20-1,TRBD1,TGCAGTGCTAACCCCCGAGGGGGCAACTATGGCTACACCTTC,CSANPRGGNYGYTF
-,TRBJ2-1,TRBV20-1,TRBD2,TGCAGTGCTAGTCGGGGGGGGTCCTACAATGAGCAGTTCTTC,CSASRGGSYNEQFF
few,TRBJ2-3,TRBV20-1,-,TGCAGTGCTAGAGTGCACAGGTCCACAGATACGCAGTATTTT,CSARVHRSTDTQYF
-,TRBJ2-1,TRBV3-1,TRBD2,TGTGCCAGCAGCCCCCCTAGGCGGGAGACCTACAATGAGCAGTTCTTC,CASSPPRRETYNEQFF
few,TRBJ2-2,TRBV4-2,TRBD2,TGTGCCAGCAGCCAAGTAGGGGACTACCCTGAGGAGCTGTTTTTT,CASSQVGDYPEELFF
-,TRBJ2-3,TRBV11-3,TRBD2,TGTGCCAGCAGCTTATGGGAGCGGGGCTACACAGATACGCAGTATTTT,CASSLWERGYTDTQYF
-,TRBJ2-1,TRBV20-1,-,TGCAGTGCTAAAGACCCGCGGGAAAGGGGCAATGAGCAGTTCTTC,CSAKDPRERGNEQFF
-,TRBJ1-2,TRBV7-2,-,TGTGCCAGCAGCTTATCCGGGCGGGCTAACTATGGCTACACCTTC,CASSLSGRANYGYTF
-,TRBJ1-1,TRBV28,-,TGTGCCAGCAGTTTTCGGGTTAGCACTGAAGCTTTCTTT,CASSFRVSTEAFF
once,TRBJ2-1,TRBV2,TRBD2,TGTGCCAGCAGCGGACTAGCGGGAGTTTTGGGTGAGCAGTTCTTC,CASSGLAGVLGEQFF
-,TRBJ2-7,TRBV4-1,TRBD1,TGCGCCAGCAGCCAAGACATCCGGGACAGGGACTACGAGCAGTACTTC,CASSQDIRDRDYEQYF
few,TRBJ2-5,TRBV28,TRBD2,TGTGCCAGCAGTACTATAAGAGTAGCGGGGTCCGAAGAGACCCAGTACTTC,CASSTIRVAGSEETQYF
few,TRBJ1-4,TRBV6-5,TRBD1,TGTGCCAGCATGAGGGGGCTAGAACTGTTTTTT,CASMRGLELFF
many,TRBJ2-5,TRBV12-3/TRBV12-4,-,TGTGCCAGCAGTTTAACAGAGACCCAGTACTTC,CASSLTETQYF
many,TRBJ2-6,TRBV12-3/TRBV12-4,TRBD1,TGTGCCAGCAGTTTAACAGGGGCCGGGGCCAACGTCCTGACTTTC,CASSLTGAGANVLTF
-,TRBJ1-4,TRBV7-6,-,TGTGCCAGCAGCTTAGACCCGGGGATGGACGCTGAAAAACTGTTTTTT,CASSLDPGMDAEKLFF
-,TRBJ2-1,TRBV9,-,TGTGCCAGCAGCGTAGAGGATAGCTGGAGCTCCTACAATGAGCAGTTCTTC,CASSVEDSWSSYNEQFF
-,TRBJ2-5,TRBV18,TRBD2,TGTGCCAGCTCACCACCGGCTGCGGGGGATCAAGAGACCCAGTACTTC,CASSPPAAGDQETQYF
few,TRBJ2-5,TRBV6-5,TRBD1,TGTGCCAGCAGTTACCCCGGGACAGGGGGAGAAGAGACCCAGTACTTC,CASSYPGTGGEETQYF
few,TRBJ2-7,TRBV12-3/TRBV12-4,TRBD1,TGTGCCAGCAGTTTGGTTAGGCAGGGGGCAGGGGAGCAGTACTTC,CASSLVRQGAGEQYF
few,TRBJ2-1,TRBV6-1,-,TGTGCCAGCAGCGATCCACGCAGGGGCTCCTACAATGAGCAGTTCTTC,CASSDPRRGSYNEQFF
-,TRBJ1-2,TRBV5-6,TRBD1,TGTGCCAGCAGCGTAGGGACAGCATATGGCTACACCTTC,CASSVGTAYGYTF
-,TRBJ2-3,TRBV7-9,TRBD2,TGTGCCAGCAGCGGAGGCCTAGCGGGGGGTCCCACAGATACGCAGTATTTT,CASSGGLAGGPTDTQYF
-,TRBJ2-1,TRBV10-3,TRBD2,TGTGCCATCAGTGATCGCGGGAGGGTCAATGAGCAGTTCTTC,CAISDRGRVNEQFF
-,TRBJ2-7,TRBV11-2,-,TGTGCCAGCAGCCATAAAAATTACGAGCAGTACTTC,CASSHKNYEQYF
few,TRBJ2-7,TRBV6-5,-,TGTGCCAGCAGTAAAGGGACCACCGACTACGAGCAGTACTTC,CASSKGTTDYEQYF